This T cell receptor (beta chain) was profiled in a study of T cell responses to AZD1222 COVID-19 vaccine. Study results and caveats: Two doses of AZD1222 preceded a rise in Spike-specific TCR breadth and depth.

The table lists this clone with a count of one. Antigen unknown. Measured with immunoSEQ multiplex PCR; TCRdb has only the in-frame clones, and not every one. Of about 110,000 clones in the sample, 75% to 90% were seen once. The V end was cut by 3 bases, the J end by 5 bases, with 13 bases between. Germline V gene sequence: CDR1 DFQATT, CDR2 SNEGSKA (reference sequence). This CDR3 comprises 13 residues. The V call is TRBV20-1, the J call TRBJ1-1; tentatively, D is TRBD1 (6 bases). The source is an adult in good health. Sample: peripheral blood, taken on day 0 of AZD1222 vaccination. DNA for the CDR3: TGCAGTGCTAGTGAGGGGGAATATACTGAAGCTTTCTTT. It encodes CSASEGEYTEAFF.